This entry features one TCR beta chain sequence. The antigen is not known. Repertoires were generated with immunoSEQ multiplex PCR, while TCRdb's copy carries only in-frame clones and drops some. The table includes about 100,000 clones, about 91% detected once. The germline CDR1 and CDR2 sequences are MNHEY and SVGAGI. The ends were cut back, 0 bases at V and 7 bases at J, with 12 bases in the middle. The CDR3 covers 14 residues. Blood draws occurred at baseline, cycle 4 day 1, and cycle 7 day 1. The data belong to a study of OX40 agonist ivuxolimab in advanced cancers. General study findings and limits: At doses 0.1 to 3.0 mg/kg, CD4+ and CD8+ clones expanded.

The starting material was CD4+ or CD8+ T cells sorted from blood, obtained in a trial of the OX40 agonist ivuxolimab. The origin of this receptor is an adult with an advanced solid tumor such as melanoma, head and neck, liver or kidney cancer. The chain couples TRBV6-5 to TRBJ1-2, with D possibly matching TRBD1 (6 bases). CDR3 protein: CASSYSRDTIGYTF. CDR3 nucleotides: TGTGCCAGCAGTTACTCGCGGGACACGATTGGCTACACCTTC.